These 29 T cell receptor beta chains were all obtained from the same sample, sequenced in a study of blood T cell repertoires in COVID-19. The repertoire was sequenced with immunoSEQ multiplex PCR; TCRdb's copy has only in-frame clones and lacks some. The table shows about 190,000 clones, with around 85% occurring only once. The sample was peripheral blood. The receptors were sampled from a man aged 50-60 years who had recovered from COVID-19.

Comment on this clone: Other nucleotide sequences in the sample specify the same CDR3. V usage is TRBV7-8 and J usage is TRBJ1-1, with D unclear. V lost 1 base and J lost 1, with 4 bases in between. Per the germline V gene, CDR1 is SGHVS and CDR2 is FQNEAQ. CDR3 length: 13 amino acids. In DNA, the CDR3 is TGTGCCAGCAGCTTAGGGAGGAACACTGAAGCTTTCTTT. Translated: CASSLGRNTEAFF.

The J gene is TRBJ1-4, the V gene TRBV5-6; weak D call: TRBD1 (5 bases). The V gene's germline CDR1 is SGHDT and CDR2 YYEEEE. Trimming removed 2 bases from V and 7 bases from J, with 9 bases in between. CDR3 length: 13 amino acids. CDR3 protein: CASSLGGVEKLFF. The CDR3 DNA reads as TGTGCCAGCAGCTTAGGAGGGGTTGAAAAACTGTTTTTT.

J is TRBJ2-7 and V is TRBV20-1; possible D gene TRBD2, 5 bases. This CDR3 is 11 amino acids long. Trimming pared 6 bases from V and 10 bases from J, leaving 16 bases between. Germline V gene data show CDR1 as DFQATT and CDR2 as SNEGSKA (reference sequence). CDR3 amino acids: CSAVDSPLQYF. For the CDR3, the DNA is TGCAGTGCCGTGGACTCTCCCCTTCAGTACTTC.

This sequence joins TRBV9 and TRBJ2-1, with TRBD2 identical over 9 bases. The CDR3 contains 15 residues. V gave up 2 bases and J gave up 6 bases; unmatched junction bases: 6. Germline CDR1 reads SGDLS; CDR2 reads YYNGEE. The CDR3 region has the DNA TGTGCCAGCAGCGTGGGGACTAGCATAAGCAATGAGCAGTTCTTC. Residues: CASSVGTSISNEQFF.

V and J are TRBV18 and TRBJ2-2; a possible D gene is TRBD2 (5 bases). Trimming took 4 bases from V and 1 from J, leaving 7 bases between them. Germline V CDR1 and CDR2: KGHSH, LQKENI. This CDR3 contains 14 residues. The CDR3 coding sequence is TGTGCCAGCTCACTAGCGATGAACACCGGGGAGCTGTTTTTT. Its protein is CASSLAMNTGELFF.

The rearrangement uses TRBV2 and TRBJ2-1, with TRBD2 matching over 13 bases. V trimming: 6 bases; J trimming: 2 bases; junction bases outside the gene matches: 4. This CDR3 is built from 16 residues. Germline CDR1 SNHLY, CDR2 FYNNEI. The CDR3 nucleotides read TGTGCCAGCAGGGACGGACTAGCGGGAGCCTACAATGAGCAGTTCTTC. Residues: CASRDGLAGAYNEQFF.

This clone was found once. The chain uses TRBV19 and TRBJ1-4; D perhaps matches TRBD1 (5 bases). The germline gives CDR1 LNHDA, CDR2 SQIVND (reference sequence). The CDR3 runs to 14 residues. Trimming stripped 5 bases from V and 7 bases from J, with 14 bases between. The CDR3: CASSARQGSEKLFF. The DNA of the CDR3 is TGTGCCAGTAGTGCCCGCCAGGGAAGTGAAAAACTGTTTTTT.

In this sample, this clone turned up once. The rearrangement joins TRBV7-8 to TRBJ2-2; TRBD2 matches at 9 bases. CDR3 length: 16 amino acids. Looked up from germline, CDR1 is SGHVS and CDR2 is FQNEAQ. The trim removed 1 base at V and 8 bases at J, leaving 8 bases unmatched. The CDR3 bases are TGTGCCAGCAGCTTAGTAATTAGCGGGAGTTTGGGGGAGCTGTTTTTT. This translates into CASSLVISGSLGELFF.

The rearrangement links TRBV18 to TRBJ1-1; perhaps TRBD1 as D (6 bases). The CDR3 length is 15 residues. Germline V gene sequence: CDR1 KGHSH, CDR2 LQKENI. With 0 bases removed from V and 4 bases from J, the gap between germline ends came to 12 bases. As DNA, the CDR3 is TGTGCCAGCTCACCACCTCCCCAGGGGAGCACTGAAGCTTTCTTT. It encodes CASSPPPQGSTEAFF.

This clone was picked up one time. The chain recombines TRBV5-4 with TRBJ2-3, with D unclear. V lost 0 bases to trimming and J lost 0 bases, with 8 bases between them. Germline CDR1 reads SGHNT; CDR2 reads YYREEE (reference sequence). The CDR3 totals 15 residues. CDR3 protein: CASSLELFSTDTQYF. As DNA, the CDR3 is TGTGCCAGCAGCTTGGAACTATTCAGCACAGATACGCAGTATTTT. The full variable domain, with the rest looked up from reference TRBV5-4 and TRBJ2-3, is ETGVTQSPTHLIKTRGQQVTLRCSSQSGHNTVSWYQQALGQGPQFIFQYYREEENGRGNFPPRFSGLQFPNYSSELNVNALELDDSALYLCASSLELFSTDTQYFGPGTRLTVL.

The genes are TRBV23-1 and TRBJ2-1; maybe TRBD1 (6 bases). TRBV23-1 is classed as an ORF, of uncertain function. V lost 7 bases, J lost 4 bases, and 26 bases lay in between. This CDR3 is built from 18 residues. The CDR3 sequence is CASTSEPGGGLKYNEQFF. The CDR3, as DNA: TGCGCCAGCACCTCAGAACCGGGTGGGGGCCTAAAGTACAATGAGCAGTTCTTC.

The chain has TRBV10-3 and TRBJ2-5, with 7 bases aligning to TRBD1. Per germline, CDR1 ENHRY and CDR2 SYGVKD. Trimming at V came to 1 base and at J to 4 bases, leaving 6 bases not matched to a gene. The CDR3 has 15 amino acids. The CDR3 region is CAISEFNRGGETQYF. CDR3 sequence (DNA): TGTGCCATCAGTGAGTTCAACAGGGGTGGAGAGACCCAGTACTTC.

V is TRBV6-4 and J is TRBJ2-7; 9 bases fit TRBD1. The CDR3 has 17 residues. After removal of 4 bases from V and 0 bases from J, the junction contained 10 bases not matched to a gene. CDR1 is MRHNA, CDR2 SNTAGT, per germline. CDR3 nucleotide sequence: TGTGCCAGCAGTGTATGGGGTTACAGGGGGCCCTCCTACGAGCAGTACTTC. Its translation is CASSVWGYRGPSYEQYF.

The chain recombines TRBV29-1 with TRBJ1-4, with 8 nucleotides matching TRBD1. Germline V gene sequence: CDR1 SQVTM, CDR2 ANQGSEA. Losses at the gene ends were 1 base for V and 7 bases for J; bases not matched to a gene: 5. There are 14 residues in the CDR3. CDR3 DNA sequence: TGCAGCGTTGAAGGGCAGGGGGCTCCTGAAAAACTGTTTTTT. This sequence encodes CSVEGQGAPEKLFF.

The CDR3 sequence is CASSQLRYEQYF. The DNA for the CDR3 is TGTGCCAGCAGCCAATTGCGCTACGAGCAGTACTTC. The chain has TRBV14 and TRBJ2-7; unclear D gene. The ends were cut back, 2 bases at V and 3 bases at J, with 5 bases in the middle. The germline V gene encodes CDR1 SGHDN and CDR2 FVKESK. The CDR3 is 12 amino acids.

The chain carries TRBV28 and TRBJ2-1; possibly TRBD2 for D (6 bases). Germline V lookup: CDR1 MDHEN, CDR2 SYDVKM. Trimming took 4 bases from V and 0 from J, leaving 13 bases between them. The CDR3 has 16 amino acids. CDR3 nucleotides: TGTGCCAGCAGTTCAGGGACTCCTTACTCCTACAATGAGCAGTTCTTC. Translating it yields CASSSGTPYSYNEQFF.

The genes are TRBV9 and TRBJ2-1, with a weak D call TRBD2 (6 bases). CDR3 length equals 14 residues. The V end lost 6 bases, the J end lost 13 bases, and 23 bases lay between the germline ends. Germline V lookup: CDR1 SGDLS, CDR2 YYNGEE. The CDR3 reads CASTQTTSTNRQFF. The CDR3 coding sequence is TGTGCCAGCACCCAAACCACTAGCACGAATAGACAGTTCTTC.

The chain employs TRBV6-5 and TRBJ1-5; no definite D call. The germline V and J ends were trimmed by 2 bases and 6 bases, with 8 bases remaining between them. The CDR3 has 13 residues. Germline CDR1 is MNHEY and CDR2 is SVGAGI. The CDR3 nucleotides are TGTGCCAGCAGTTACACGGGGAGTCAGCCCCAGCATTTT. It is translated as CASSYTGSQPQHF.

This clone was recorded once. The CDR3 sequence: CASSGERGYESGNTIYF. In DNA form, the CDR3 reads TGTGCCAGTAGTGGGGAAAGGGGGTATGAGTCTGGAAACACCATATATTTT. V is TRBV19 and J is TRBJ1-3, with a weak D call TRBD1 (6 bases). Between the trimmed V and J ends, which lost 5 bases and 1 base, there was a span of 18 bases. CDR3 length equals 17 residues. Germline CDR1 is LNHDA and CDR2 is SQIVND (reference sequence).

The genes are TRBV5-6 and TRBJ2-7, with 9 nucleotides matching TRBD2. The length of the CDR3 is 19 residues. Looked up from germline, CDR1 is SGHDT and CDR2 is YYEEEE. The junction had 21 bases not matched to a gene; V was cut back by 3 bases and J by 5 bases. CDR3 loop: CASSYLRGIAGVSLDEQYF. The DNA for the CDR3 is TGTGCCAGCAGCTACCTCCGGGGAATAGCGGGAGTGAGTTTGGACGAGCAGTACTTC.

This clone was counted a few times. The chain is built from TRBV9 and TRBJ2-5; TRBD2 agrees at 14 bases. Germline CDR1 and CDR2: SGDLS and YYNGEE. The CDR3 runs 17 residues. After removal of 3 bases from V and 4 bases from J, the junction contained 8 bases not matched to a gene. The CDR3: CASSARLAGGPGETQYF. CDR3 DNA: TGTGCCAGCAGCGCCCGACTAGCGGGAGGGCCAGGAGAGACCCAGTACTTC.

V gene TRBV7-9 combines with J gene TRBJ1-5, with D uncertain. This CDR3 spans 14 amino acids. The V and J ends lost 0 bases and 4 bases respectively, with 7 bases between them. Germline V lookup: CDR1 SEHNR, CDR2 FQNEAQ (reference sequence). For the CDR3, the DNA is TGTGCCAGCAGCTTAGCGGGCAGAAATCAGCCCCAGCATTTT. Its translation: CASSLAGRNQPQHF.

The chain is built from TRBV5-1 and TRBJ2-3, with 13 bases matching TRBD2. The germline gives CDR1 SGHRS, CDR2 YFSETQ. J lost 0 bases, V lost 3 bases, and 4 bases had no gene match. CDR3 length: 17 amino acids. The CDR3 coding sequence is TGCGCCAGCAGCTGGACTAGCGGGGGAATTAGCACAGATACGCAGTATTTT. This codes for CASSWTSGGISTDTQYF.

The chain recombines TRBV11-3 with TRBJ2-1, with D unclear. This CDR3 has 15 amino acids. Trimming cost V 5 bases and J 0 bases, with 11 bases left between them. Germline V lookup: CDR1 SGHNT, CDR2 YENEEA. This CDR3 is CASSRILSSYNEQFF. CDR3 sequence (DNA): TGTGCCAGCAGCCGCATCCTTAGCTCCTACAATGAGCAGTTCTTC.

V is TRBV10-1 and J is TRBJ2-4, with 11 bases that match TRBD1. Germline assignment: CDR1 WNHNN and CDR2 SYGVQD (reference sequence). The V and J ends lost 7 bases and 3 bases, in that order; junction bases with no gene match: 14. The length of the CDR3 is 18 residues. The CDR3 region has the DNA TGCGCCAGCACCCAAAGGGGACAGGGGGTGTTCGGCAAAAACATTCAGTACTTC. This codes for CASTQRGQGVFGKNIQYF.

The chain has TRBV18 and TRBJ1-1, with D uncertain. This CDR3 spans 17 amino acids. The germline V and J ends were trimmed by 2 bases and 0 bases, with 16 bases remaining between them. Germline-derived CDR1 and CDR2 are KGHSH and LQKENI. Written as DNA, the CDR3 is TGTGCCAGCTCACCAATGTTTACCAGTAAGATGAACACTGAAGCTTTCTTT. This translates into CASSPMFTSKMNTEAFF.

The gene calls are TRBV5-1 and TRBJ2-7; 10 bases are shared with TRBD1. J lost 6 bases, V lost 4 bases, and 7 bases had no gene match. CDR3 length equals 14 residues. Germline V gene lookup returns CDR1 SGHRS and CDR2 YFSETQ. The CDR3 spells CASSTQTGGVEQYF. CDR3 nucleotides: TGCGCCAGCAGCACCCAGACAGGGGGCGTCGAGCAGTACTTC.

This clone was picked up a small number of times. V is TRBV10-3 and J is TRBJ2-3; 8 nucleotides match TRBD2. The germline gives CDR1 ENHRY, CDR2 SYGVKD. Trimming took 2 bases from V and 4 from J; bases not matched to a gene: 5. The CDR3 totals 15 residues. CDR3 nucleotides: TGTGCCATCAGTGAGCGACTAGCGTCCCCAGATACGCAGTATTTT. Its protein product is CAISERLASPDTQYF.

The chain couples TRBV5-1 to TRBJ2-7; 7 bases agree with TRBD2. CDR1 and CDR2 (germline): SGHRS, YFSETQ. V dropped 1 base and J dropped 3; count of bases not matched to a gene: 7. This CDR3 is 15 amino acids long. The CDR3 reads CASSLTASGNYEQYF. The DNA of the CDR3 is TGCGCCAGCAGCTTGACGGCTAGCGGAAACTACGAGCAGTACTTC.